The entry below gives a single T cell receptor beta chain sequence along with its context. This clone was picked up a small number of times. No antigen is known for it. Base qualities were left out, and no much larger clone turns up one base away. The germline V gene (reference sequence) supplies CDR1 MNHEY and CDR2 SMNVEV. V is cut by 6 bases and J by 5 bases, and the space between the germline ends is 11 bases. The CDR3 measures 12 amino acids from cysteine to phenylalanine. Only the CDR3 DNA is retained, 36 bases long and in frame from the first base. This sample is part of a study of T cell responses to AZD1222 COVID-19 vaccine listed by TCRdb under 2021. Regarding the study in general: A total of about 240 trial participants underwent TCR sequencing, of whom 207 received two doses of AZD1222 and about 25 received two doses of the MenACWY control vaccine. Trial participants were enrolled by age into subgroups of 18-55, 56-69 and 70-plus years, and around 140, 26 and 57 TCR-sequenced participants, respectively, were included in these subgroups. Overall study outcomes, separate from this receptor: Participants were mostly white British and included more females than males, and it was suggested by the authors that clonal diversity may have been underestimated. Conclusions about previously exposed vaccinees are limited because only a handful of AZD1222 recipients were SARS-CoV-2 seropositive at baseline. Spike-specific TCR breadth and depth rose significantly after two AZD1222 doses compared with day 0 and with MenACWY recipients. Nearly half of unique spike-specific TCRs reportedly recognized epitopes outside regions mutated in the B.1.351 and B.1.1.7 variants. Because no samples from the day 14 peak response were available, repertoires could be characterized only after the peak T cell response. In the small 56-69-year group, the increase in depth fell short of significance, most likely because of low power. The vaccine-associated CD4 TCRs covered the entire spike protein, and the dominant responses fell in regions 160-218 and 743-854.

The CDR3 regions of human TCRbeta chains were subjected to immunosequencing. The authors' pipeline ran thus. TCRs in the repertoires were compared against a reference library of SARS-CoV-2-specific TCRs that had been generated with the MIRA antigen-specificity platform. Breadth was defined as the fraction of unique TCRs that were SARS-CoV-2-associated, and depth was defined as the fraction of total T cells that were SARS-CoV-2-associated. Using the MIRA data, every spike-specific TCR was mapped to the spike region that the TCR reacted to and assigned to either a CD4 or a CD8 class. Log10-transformed breadth and depth values were compared by one-way ANOVA with Sidak's multiple comparisons tests. What TCRdb holds here is the immuneACCESS table cut down to in-frame rearrangements. Part of the clones is not present; checked against another copy, under half of the missing clones reflect an unresolved V gene, and the others are unexplained. Clone size and V and J calls were adopted from that table, with D and trimming inferred from the DNA. This sample lists about 160,000 clones; about 92% were detected once. 4% to 5.5% of the sample lies in the top ten.

Taken with the paper, the label for time point translates to: baseline before first vaccination. According to the study, the label for this sample's treatment or condition signals: meningococcal conjugate vaccine given as trial control. Vaccinee samples came from UK trials COV001 and COV002, including a single-blind randomized controlled phase 2/3 trial of AZD1222 (ChAdOx1 nCoV-19) in healthy adults. For TCRbeta chain sequencing, PBMC samples were collected from trial participants at day 0 and at day 28 after the second dose. This receptor was identified in an adult in good health. Sequenced here: peripheral blood, sampled on day 0 of MenACWY control vaccination. This chain is built from TRBV27 and TRBJ2-7; the D gene is possibly TRBD1, with 5 bases matching. In nucleotide form, the sequence is TGTGCCAGCAGACAGGTTGGGAACGAGCAGTACTTC. It is translated as CASRQVGNEQYF.